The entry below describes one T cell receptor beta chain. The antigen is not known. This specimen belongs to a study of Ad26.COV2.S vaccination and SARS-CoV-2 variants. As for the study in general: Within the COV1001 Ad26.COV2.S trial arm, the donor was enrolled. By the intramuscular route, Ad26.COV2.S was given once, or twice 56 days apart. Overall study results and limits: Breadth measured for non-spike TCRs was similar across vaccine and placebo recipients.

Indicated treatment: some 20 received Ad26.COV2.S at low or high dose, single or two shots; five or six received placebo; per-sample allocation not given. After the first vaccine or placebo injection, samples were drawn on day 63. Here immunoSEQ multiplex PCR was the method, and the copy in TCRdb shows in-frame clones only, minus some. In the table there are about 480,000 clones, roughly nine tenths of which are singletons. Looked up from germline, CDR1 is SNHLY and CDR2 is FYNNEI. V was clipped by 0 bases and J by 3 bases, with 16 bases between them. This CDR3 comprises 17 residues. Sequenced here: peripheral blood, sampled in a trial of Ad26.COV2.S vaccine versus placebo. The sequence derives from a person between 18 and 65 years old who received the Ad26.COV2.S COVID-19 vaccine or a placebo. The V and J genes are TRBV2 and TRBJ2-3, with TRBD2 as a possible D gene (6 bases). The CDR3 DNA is TGTGCCAGCAGTGAAGCGCTACGGCGGGAAGGTACAGATACGCAGTATTTT. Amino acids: CASSEALRREGTDTQYF.